Listed below are T cell receptor beta chains from one sample, sequenced in a study of identical twins. TCRdb re-analysed the 5' RACE reads in MiXCR, keeping a single row per CDR3 protein. The sample holds about 1.7 million distinct CDR3 sequences, around 33% seen once. Sequencing was carried out using cord blood. These receptors all come from a newborn girl in good health. Both conserved end residues are part of each CDR3. D genes are given only for firm matches. Clone size is not always given. Where it is, it says once, few, many or a class for expanded clones.

J	V	D	size	CDR3	DNA
TRBJ1-1	TRBV6-6	-	-	CASSNTGVGEAFF	TGTGCCAGCAGTAACACAGGCGTTGGGGAAGCTTTCTTT
TRBJ1-2	TRBV6-6	-	few	CASKTPLNYGYTF	TGTGCCAGCAAGACGCCCTTAAACTATGGCTACACCTTC
TRBJ2-7	TRBV29-1	-	few	CSVLGGGEQYF	TGCAGCGTCCTTGGGGGAGGAGAGCAGTACTTC
TRBJ2-7	TRBV7-9	TRBD1	few	CASSFPLGQGPYEQYF	TGTGCCAGCAGCTTCCCCCTAGGACAGGGTCCCTACGAGCAGTACTTC
TRBJ2-3	TRBV4-1	-	-	CASREGGGRTFSGTQYF	TGCGCCAGCAGGGAGGGTGGGGGACGGACCTTTTCGGGTACGCAGTATTTT
TRBJ1-4	TRBV15	-	few	CATSRVGEKLFF	TGTGCCACCAGCAGAGTGGGCGAAAAACTGTTTTTT
TRBJ2-2	TRBV2	-	-	CASSFPPGLANTGELFF	TGTGCCAGCAGTTTTCCGCCGGGACTTGCGAACACCGGGGAGCTGTTTTTT
TRBJ2-7	TRBV27	-	-	CASSGQPSYEQYF	TGTGCCAGCAGTGGACAGCCTTCCTACGAGCAGTACTTC
TRBJ1-2	TRBV25-1	-	-	CASSGGANGYTF	TGTGCCAGCAGTGGGGGCGCGAATGGCTACACCTTC
TRBJ2-1	TRBV9	TRBD1	few	CASSVGGDRPYNEQFF	TGTGCCAGCAGCGTAGGAGGGGACAGGCCCTACAATGAGCAGTTCTTC
TRBJ2-1	TRBV20-1	TRBD2	-	CSARGLGLARGNEQFF	TGCAGTGCTAGAGGGCTAGGACTAGCGAGGGGAAATGAGCAGTTCTTC
TRBJ2-4	TRBV5-1	-	many	CASSLGTLAKNIQYF	TGTGCCAGCAGTTTGGGTACGCTAGCCAAAAACATTCAGTACTTC
TRBJ2-7	TRBV25-1	TRBD1	few	CASSDRQGHEQYF	TGTGCCAGCAGTGACCGACAGGGCCACGAGCAGTACTTC
TRBJ2-7	TRBV28	-	many	CASSLPPTYEQYF	TGTGCCAGCAGTTTACCCCCAACCTACGAGCAGTACTTC
TRBJ2-3	TRBV12-3/TRBV12-4	-	-	CASSLARRGRSADTRYF	TGTGCCAGCAGTTTAGCGAGGCGGGGCCGGAGCGCAGATACGCGGTATTTT
TRBJ2-5	TRBV20-1	-	few	CSARGVGRYRETQYF	TGCAGTGCTAGAGGGGTAGGGAGGTATAGAGAGACCCAGTACTTC
TRBJ2-2	TRBV6-5	-	few	CASSYSGGLGTGELFF	TGTGCCAGCAGTTACTCGGGGGGCCTGGGCACCGGGGAGCTGTTTTTT
TRBJ1-2	TRBV12-3/TRBV12-4	-	many	CASSLRGGYYGYTF	TGTGCCAGCAGTTTAAGGGGTGGCTACTATGGCTACACCTTC
TRBJ2-7	TRBV28	TRBD2	-	CASSFGGLAGGHSAYEQYF	TGTGCCAGCAGTTTCGGAGGACTAGCGGGAGGTCACTCCGCCTACGAGCAGTACTTC
TRBJ2-5	TRBV20-1	-	many	CSARREETQYF	TGCAGTGCTAGAAGGGAAGAGACCCAGTACTTC
TRBJ2-7	TRBV2	-	many	CASGLYEQYF	TGTGCCAGCGGCCTCTACGAGCAGTACTTC
TRBJ2-1	TRBV10-3	-	-	CAISSPSYNEQFF	TGTGCCATCAGCTCCCCTAGCTACAATGAGCAGTTCTTC
TRBJ1-6	TRBV20-1	-	few	CSASIPSSYNSPLHF	TGCAGTGCTAGTATTCCTAGCTCCTATAATTCACCCCTCCACTTT
TRBJ2-1	TRBV7-2	-	few	CASSFRVTNEQFF	TGTGCCAGCAGCTTTCGAGTGACGAATGAGCAGTTCTTC
TRBJ1-6	TRBV15	-	-	CATSRDVGGTYNSPLHF	TGTGCCACCAGCAGAGATGTGGGGGGAACCTATAATTCACCCCTCCACTTT
TRBJ2-7	TRBV9	-	-	CASSVGAGANYGQYF	TGTGCCAGCAGCGTAGGCGCAGGGGCAAACTACGGGCAGTACTTC
TRBJ1-6	TRBV25-1	TRBD1	-	CASSSRDRGHNSPLHF	TGTGCCAGCAGTAGCCGGGACAGGGGGCACAATTCACCCCTCCACTTT
TRBJ2-1	TRBV10-3	-	-	CAIRGVRFRNNEQFF	TGTGCCATCAGGGGGGTTAGGTTTCGTAACAATGAGCAGTTCTTC
TRBJ1-4	TRBV5-1	-	few	CASSLGWRVGEKLFF	TGCGCCAGCAGCTTGGGATGGCGCGTAGGGGAAAAACTGTTTTTT
TRBJ2-7	TRBV7-2	TRBD2	few	CASSLTVAGPYEQYF	TGTGCCAGCAGCTTAACGGTAGCGGGACCCTACGAGCAGTACTTC
TRBJ1-2	TRBV12-3/TRBV12-4	TRBD1	-	CAGSFEGAATSYGYTF	TGTGCCGGCAGTTTTGAGGGGGCGGCAACTAGCTATGGCTACACCTTC
TRBJ1-6	TRBV29-1	TRBD1	many	CSVGQGGNSPLHF	TGCAGCGTTGGACAGGGGGGCAATTCACCCCTCCACTTT
TRBJ1-6	TRBV7-9	-	few	CASSLVTGTNSPLHF	TGTGCCAGCAGCTTAGTAACAGGAACGAATTCACCCCTCCACTTT
TRBJ1-2	TRBV20-1	-	-	CSASQTGVNYGYTF	TGCAGTGCTAGCCAGACAGGTGTTAACTATGGCTACACCTTC
TRBJ2-7	TRBV6-5	TRBD2	few	CASSYGTSESYEQYF	TGTGCCAGCAGTTACGGGACTAGCGAGTCCTACGAGCAGTACTTC
TRBJ2-5	TRBV4-1	TRBD1	-	CASSRSAGQGWWETQYF	TGCGCCAGCAGCCGATCCGCGGGACAGGGATGGTGGGAGACCCAGTACTTC
TRBJ1-3	TRBV13	-	-	CASSLEGTSSGNTIYF	TGTGCCAGCAGCTTAGAAGGGACAAGCTCTGGAAACACCATATATTTT
TRBJ1-1	TRBV6-5	-	few	CASSYSTGLEAFF	TGTGCCAGCAGTTACTCGACGGGATTAGAAGCTTTCTTT
TRBJ1-2	TRBV5-4	TRBD1	-	CASSNRWTGINGDGYTF	TGTGCCAGCAGCAACAGATGGACAGGGATTAATGGAGATGGCTACACCTTC
TRBJ2-3	TRBV5-1	TRBD2	-	CASTLTPQTSGGTQYF	TGCGCCAGCACACTAACCCCTCAGACTAGCGGGGGTACGCAGTATTTT
TRBJ2-1	TRBV12-3/TRBV12-4	TRBD2	many	CASRPGLAGYNEQFF	TGTGCCAGCAGACCCGGACTAGCGGGGTACAATGAGCAGTTCTTC
TRBJ2-7	TRBV6-1	-	few	CASSDSTGGSYEQYF	TGTGCCAGCAGTGATTCTACAGGTGGTTCCTACGAGCAGTACTTC
TRBJ2-2	TRBV20-1	-	once	CSARDWGTPNTGELFF	TGCAGTGCTAGAGATTGGGGGACACCAAACACCGGGGAGCTGTTTTTT
TRBJ2-3	TRBV15	TRBD2	few	CATSGLADHTDTQYF	TGTGCCACCAGTGGACTAGCGGACCACACAGATACGCAGTATTTT
TRBJ2-7	TRBV6-6	TRBD1	-	CASSPEGARNYEQYF	TGTGCCAGCAGTCCCGAGGGGGCTCGTAATTACGAGCAGTACTTC
TRBJ2-7	TRBV12-3/TRBV12-4	TRBD2	-	CASSLLRGLAGGNEQYF	TGTGCCAGCAGTTTATTGCGGGGACTAGCGGGAGGTAATGAGCAGTACTTC
TRBJ2-7	TRBV29-1	-	few	CSVLGGSSGYEQYF	TGCAGCGTGTTGGGCGGCTCCAGTGGCTACGAGCAGTACTTC
TRBJ2-4	TRBV10-3	TRBD2	many	CAISEWKGRGKNIQYF	TGTGCCATCAGTGAGTGGAAAGGGAGGGGCAAAAACATTCAGTACTTC
TRBJ1-2	TRBV12-3/TRBV12-4	-	few	CASTALGYGYTF	TGTGCCAGCACCGCCCTCGGCTATGGCTACACCTTC
TRBJ2-1	TRBV10-3	TRBD2	-	CAISDPASGHYSEQFF	TGTGCCATCAGTGATCCCGCTAGCGGTCACTACAGTGAGCAGTTCTTC